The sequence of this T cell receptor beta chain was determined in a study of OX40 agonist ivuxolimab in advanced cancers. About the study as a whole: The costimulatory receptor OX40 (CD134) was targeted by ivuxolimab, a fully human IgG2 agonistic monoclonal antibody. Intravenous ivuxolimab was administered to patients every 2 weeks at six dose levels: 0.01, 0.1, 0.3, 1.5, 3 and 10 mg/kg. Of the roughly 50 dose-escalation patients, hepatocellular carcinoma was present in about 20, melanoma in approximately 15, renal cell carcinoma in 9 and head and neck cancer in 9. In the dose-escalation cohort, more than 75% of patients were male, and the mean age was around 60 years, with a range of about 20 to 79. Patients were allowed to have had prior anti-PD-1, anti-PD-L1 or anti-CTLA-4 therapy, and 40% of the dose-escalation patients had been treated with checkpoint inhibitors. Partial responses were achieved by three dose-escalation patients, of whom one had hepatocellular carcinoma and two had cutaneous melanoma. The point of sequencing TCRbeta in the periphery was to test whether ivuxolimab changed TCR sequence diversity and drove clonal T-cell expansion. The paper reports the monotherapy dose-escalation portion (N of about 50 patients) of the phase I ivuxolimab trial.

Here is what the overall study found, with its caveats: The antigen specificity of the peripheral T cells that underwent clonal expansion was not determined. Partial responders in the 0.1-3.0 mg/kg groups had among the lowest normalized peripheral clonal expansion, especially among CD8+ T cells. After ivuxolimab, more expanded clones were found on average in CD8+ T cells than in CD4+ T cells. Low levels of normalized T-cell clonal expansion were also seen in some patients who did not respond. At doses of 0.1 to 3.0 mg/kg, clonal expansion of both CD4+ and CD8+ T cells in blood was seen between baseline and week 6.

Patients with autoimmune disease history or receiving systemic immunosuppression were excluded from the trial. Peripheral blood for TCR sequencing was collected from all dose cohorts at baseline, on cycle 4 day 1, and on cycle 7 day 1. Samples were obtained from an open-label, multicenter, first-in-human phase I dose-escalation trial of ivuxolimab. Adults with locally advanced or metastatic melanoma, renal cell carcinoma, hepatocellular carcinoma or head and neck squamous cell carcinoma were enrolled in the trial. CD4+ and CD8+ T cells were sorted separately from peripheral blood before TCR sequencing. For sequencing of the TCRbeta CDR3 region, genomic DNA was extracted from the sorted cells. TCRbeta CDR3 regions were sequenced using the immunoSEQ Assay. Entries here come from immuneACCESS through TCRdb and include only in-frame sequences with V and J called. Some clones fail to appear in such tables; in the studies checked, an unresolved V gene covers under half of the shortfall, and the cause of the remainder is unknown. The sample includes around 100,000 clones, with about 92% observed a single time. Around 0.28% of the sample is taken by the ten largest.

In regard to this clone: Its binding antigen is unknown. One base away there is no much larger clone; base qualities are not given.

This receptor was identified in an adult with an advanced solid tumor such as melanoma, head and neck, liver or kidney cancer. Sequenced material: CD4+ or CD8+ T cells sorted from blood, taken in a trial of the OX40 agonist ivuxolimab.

Here is the DNA: TGTGCCAGTAGTATCGGGACAGGGGGGGATACGCAGTATTTT. It is translated as CASSIGTGGDTQYF. The sequence is built from TRBV19 and TRBJ2-3; 11 central bases correspond to TRBD1. From the cysteine up to the phenylalanine, the CDR3 has a length of 14 residues. The DNA shown is the 42-base CDR3, in frame from base 1. Sequences LNHDA (CDR1) and SQIVND (CDR2) are obtained from the germline V gene (reference sequence). V trim: 3 bases; J trim: 6 bases; unmatched bases: 2.